Below, one T cell receptor beta chain is given with its context. Its antigen is currently unknown. The data were obtained in a study of T cell responses to AZD1222 COVID-19 vaccine. Study-wide points: In all cases, repertoires were sampled only after the peak T cell response. Females made up more of the donors, who were largely white British, and clonal diversity may have come out too low.

Germline CDR1 is MNHEY and CDR2 is SVGEGT. CDR3 length: 14 residues. Trimming removed 2 bases from V and 8 bases from J, with 16 bases in between. The data were produced by immunoSEQ multiplex PCR, yet TCRdb's version contains in-frame clones alone and is incomplete. The sample has some 150,000 clones, approximately 89% seen once. The sample was peripheral blood, taken on day 0 of AZD1222 vaccination. The V gene is TRBV6-2 or TRBV6-3, the J gene TRBJ2-7, with D tentatively TRBD2 (6 bases). This receptor was taken from an adult in good health. The CDR3 DNA sequence: TGTGCCAGCAGTTACGCGGGGATACGTACGCAGCAGTACTTC. This gives the protein CASSYAGIRTQQYF.